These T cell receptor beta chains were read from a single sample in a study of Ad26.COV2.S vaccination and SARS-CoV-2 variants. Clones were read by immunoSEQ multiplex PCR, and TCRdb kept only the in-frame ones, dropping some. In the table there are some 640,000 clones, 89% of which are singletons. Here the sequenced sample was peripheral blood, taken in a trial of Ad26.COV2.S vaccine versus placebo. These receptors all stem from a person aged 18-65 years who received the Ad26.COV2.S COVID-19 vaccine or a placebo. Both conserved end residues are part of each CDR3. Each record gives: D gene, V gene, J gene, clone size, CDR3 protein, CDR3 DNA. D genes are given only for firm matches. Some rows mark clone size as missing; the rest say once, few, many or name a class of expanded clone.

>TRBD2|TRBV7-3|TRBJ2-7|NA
CASSPQAGATYEQYF
TGTGCCAGCAGCCCACAAGCGGGGGCCACCTACGAGCAGTACTTC
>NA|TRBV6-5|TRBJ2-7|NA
CASRNYEQYF
TGTGCCAGCAGAAACTACGAGCAGTACTTC
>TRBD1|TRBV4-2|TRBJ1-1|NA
CASSQAGQGSNTEAFF
TGTGCCAGCAGCCAAGCGGGACAGGGCTCCAACACTGAAGCTTTCTTT
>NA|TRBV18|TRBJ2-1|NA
CASSPGGGASSYNEQFF
TGTGCCAGCTCACCGGGGGGGGGCGCGAGCTCCTACAATGAGCAGTTCTTC
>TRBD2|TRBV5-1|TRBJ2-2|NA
CASSLTLAGVTGELFF
TGCGCCAGCAGCTTGACGCTAGCGGGAGTCACCGGGGAGCTGTTTTTT
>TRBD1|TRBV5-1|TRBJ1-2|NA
CASSSGTGAALSYGYTF
TGCGCCAGCAGCTCCGGGACAGGGGCCGCCCTCTCCTATGGCTACACCTTC
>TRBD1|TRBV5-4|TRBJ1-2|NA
CASSIGTEDGYTF
TGTGCCAGCAGCATCGGGACAGAGGATGGCTACACCTTC
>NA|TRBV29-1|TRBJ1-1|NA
CSVSTGNTEAFF
TGCAGCGTGTCTACGGGGAACACTGAAGCTTTCTTT
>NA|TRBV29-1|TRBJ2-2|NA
CSVEDWEVAGELFF
TGCAGCGTTGAAGATTGGGAAGTTGCCGGGGAGCTGTTTTTT
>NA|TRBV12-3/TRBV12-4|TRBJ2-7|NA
CASSLRGVEQYF
TGTGCCAGCAGTTTAAGGGGGGTCGAGCAGTACTTC
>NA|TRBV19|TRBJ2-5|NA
CASSWTGQETQYF
TGTGCCAGTAGTTGGACGGGCCAAGAGACCCAGTACTTC
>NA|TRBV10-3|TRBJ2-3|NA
CAITSGHTDTQYF
TGTGCCATCACTTCTGGACACACAGATACGCAGTATTTT
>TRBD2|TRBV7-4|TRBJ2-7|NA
CASSRLPPLAGEISYEQYF
TGTGCCAGCAGCCGATTACCCCCGCTAGCGGGAGAAATATCCTACGAGCAGTACTTC
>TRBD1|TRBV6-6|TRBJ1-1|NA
CASSYGYRGKNTEAFF
TGTGCCAGCAGTTACGGCTACAGGGGGAAGAACACTGAAGCTTTCTTT
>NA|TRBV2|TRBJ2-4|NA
CASSEGLIAKNIQYF
TGTGCCAGCAGTGAGGGGCTGATAGCCAAAAACATTCAGTACTTC
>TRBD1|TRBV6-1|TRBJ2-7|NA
CASSEWGQLYEQYF
TGTGCCAGCAGTGAATGGGGACAGTTGTACGAGCAGTACTTC
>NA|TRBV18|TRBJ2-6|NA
CASSPRDSGANVLTF
TGTGCCAGCTCACCAAGGGACTCTGGGGCCAACGTCCTGACTTTC
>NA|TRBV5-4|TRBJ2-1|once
CASSRTMGSEQFF
TGTGCCAGCAGCAGAACAATGGGTAGTGAGCAGTTCTTC
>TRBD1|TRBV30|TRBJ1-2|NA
CAWTSGTGRGDGYTF
TGTGCCTGGACTTCCGGGACAGGGAGGGGTGATGGCTACACCTTC
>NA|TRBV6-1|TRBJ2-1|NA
CASSAPQGSPYNEQFF
TGTGCCAGCAGTGCCCCCCAGGGGAGCCCCTACAATGAGCAGTTCTTC
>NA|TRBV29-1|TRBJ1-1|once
CSVERRGTEAFF
TGCAGCGTTGAACGGCGGGGCACTGAAGCTTTCTTT
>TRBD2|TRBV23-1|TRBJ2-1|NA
CASSPMGLAGGMRYNEQFF
TGCGCCAGCAGTCCCATGGGACTAGCGGGAGGAATGAGGTACAATGAGCAGTTCTTC
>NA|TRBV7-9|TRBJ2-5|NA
CASSVWTSWYQETQYF
TGTGCCAGCAGCGTCTGGACTTCGTGGTACCAAGAGACCCAGTACTTC